A selection of T cell receptor beta chains follows, all from one sample in a study of cytomegalovirus exposure and HLA in healthy donors. Profiled with immunoSEQ multiplex PCR; TCRdb holds only in-frame clones, not every one. Among under 200,000 clones listed, roughly 80% were seen once. Sequenced material: PBMCs. Source of these receptors: a woman aged 40 to 50 in good health and CMV-seronegative. Both conserved end residues are part of each CDR3. D genes are given only for firm matches. Expanded clones get a size class; other rows say once, few or many, or leave the size out.

clone_size	d_call	cdr3_length	v_call	j_call	cdr3_aa	cdr3_nt
-	-	15	TRBV10-2	TRBJ2-7	CASEPLQRGSDEQYF	TGCGCCAGCGAACCTCTGCAACGGGGGTCGGATGAGCAGTACTTC
-	-	11	TRBV20-1	TRBJ1-1	CSALLVIEAFF	TGCAGTGCTCTCCTTGTGATCGAGGCTTTCTTT
-	-	14	TRBV2	TRBJ2-5	CASRPWGAGETQYF	TGTGCCAGCAGACCGTGGGGCGCAGGAGAGACCCAGTACTTC
-	TRBD1	13	TRBV27	TRBJ1-2	CASSLDAGGGYTF	TGTGCCAGCAGTTTAGACGCAGGGGGAGGCTACACCTTC
-	-	13	TRBV9	TRBJ1-1	CASSVQGLTEAFF	TGTGCCAGCAGCGTGCAGGGGCTCACTGAAGCTTTCTTT
-	TRBD1	14	TRBV27	TRBJ1-1	CASSIRQGRAEAFF	TGTGCCAGCAGTATCAGACAGGGCAGAGCTGAAGCTTTCTTT
-	-	13	TRBV6-5	TRBJ2-5	CASRSYGGETQYF	TGTGCCAGCAGGTCTTATGGCGGGGAGACCCAGTACTTC
-	-	13	TRBV2	TRBJ2-7	CASSGLGVGEQYF	TGTGCCAGCAGTGGGCTAGGGGTAGGGGAGCAGTACTTC
-	TRBD2	16	TRBV5-1	TRBJ2-1	CASSLKRGGSYNEQFF	TGCGCCAGCAGCTTAAAACGGGGGGGCTCATACAATGAGCAGTTCTTC
few	TRBD1	14	TRBV9	TRBJ2-7	CASSSRQGAYEQYF	TGTGCCAGCAGCTCAAGACAGGGGGCTTACGAGCAGTACTTC
-	TRBD2	15	TRBV5-6	TRBJ2-2	CASSPGGAVTGELFF	TGTGCCAGCAGCCCCGGGGGGGCCGTCACCGGGGAGCTGTTTTTT
-	TRBD2	17	TRBV6-4	TRBJ2-5	CASSPIVSGGDQETQYF	TGTGCCAGCAGCCCCATTGTCAGCGGGGGGGACCAAGAGACCCAGTACTTC
-	-	17	TRBV5-6	TRBJ1-6	CASSLYQGRGPNSPLHF	TGTGCCAGCAGCTTGTATCAGGGGCGCGGGCCGAATTCACCCCTCCACTTT
-	-	16	TRBV2	TRBJ1-6	CASSAQGRTNNSPLHF	TGTGCCAGCAGTGCTCAGGGCCGCACAAATAATTCACCCCTCCACTTT
-	TRBD1	16	TRBV5-1	TRBJ2-7	CASSLTGTAKIYEQYF	TGCGCCAGCAGCTTGACCGGGACAGCGAAAATCTACGAGCAGTACTTC
once	TRBD1	13	TRBV27	TRBJ1-6	CASSLQGGSPLHF	TGTGCCAGCAGTTTACAGGGGGGATCACCCCTCCACTTT
-	TRBD1	13	TRBV19	TRBJ1-1	CASRINRGTEAFF	TGTGCCAGTAGGATAAACAGGGGCACTGAAGCTTTCTTT
-	-	15	TRBV7-2	TRBJ2-7	CASSLVGTTTYEQYF	TGTGCCAGCAGCTTAGTGGGGACAACAACCTACGAGCAGTACTTC
-	-	16	TRBV28	TRBJ2-5	CASSLFLGSYQETQYF	TGTGCCAGCAGTTTATTCCTAGGATCGTACCAAGAGACCCAGTACTTC
few	-	14	TRBV7-9	TRBJ2-3	CASSLDGGTDTQYF	TGTGCCAGCAGCTTAGACGGGGGCACAGATACGCAGTATTTT
-	-	14	TRBV29-1	TRBJ1-3	CSVEAGAVGNTIYF	TGCAGCGTTGAGGCAGGGGCGGTTGGAAACACCATATATTTT
few	-	16	TRBV9	TRBJ1-2	CASSSEGGARFDGYTF	TGTGCCAGCAGCTCAGAGGGGGGGGCGCGATTTGATGGCTACACCTTC
-	-	15	TRBV2	TRBJ2-2	CATTGREEGTGELFF	TGTGCCACCACGGGCAGGGAGGAAGGAACCGGGGAGCTGTTTTTT
-	TRBD1	15	TRBV6-5	TRBJ2-7	CASSYDGTGAYEQYF	TGTGCCAGCAGTTACGATGGGACAGGGGCATACGAGCAGTACTTC
-	TRBD2	17	TRBV5-4	TRBJ2-2	CASSLARGGTNTGELFF	TGTGCCAGCAGCTTGGCTCGGGGGGGCACGAACACCGGGGAGCTGTTTTTT
-	TRBD2	16	TRBV6-4	TRBJ2-3	CASSDLGGGAGDTQYF	TGTGCCAGCAGTGACTTGGGCGGGGGGGCCGGCGATACGCAGTATTTT
-	-	16	TRBV7-9	TRBJ2-7	CSSSSSTGLSSYEQYF	TGTTCCAGCAGCTCCTCCACAGGGCTGAGCTCCTACGAGCAGTACTTC
-	-	17	TRBV19	TRBJ1-5	CASSIDLSSAANQPQHF	TGTGCCAGTAGTATAGATCTGAGTTCTGCTGCGAATCAGCCCCAGCATTTT
-	-	13	TRBV5-1	TRBJ1-5	CASSLTVNQPQHF	TGCGCCAGCAGCTTGACGGTAAATCAGCCCCAGCATTTT
-	TRBD1	16	TRBV28	TRBJ1-2	CASSPLFRDSLYGYTF	TGTGCCAGCAGTCCCTTGTTTAGGGACAGCTTGTATGGCTACACCTTC